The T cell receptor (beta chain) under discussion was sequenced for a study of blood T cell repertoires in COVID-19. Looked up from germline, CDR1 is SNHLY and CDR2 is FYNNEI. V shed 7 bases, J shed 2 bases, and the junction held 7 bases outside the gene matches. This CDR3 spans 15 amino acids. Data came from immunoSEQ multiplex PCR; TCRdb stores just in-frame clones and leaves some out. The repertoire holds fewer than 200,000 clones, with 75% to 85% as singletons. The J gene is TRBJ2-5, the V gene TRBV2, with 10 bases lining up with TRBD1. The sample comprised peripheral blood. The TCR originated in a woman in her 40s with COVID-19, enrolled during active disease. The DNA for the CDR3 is TGTGCCAGCAACCGGGACAGGGGAAAGCAAGAGACCCAGTACTTC. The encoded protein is CASNRDRGKQETQYF.